One T cell receptor (beta chain) is described in this entry. The germline V gene encodes CDR1 MNHEY and CDR2 SMNVEV (reference sequence). V was pared by 6 bases and J by 4 bases, with 12 bases between. The CDR3 consists of 13 residues. The sample belongs to a study of blood T cell repertoires in COVID-19. The wider study: Specimens from acute and convalescent COVID-19 originated in the United States, Italy and Spain.

Authors' methods: Estimation of nucleated cell counts relied on the amplification of reference gene primers. The table came from immunoSEQ multiplex PCR; TCRdb's copy has only in-frame clones and leaves some out. V and J calls plus clone size are reproduced from that table; the DNA served to infer D and trimming. In the table there are around 69,000 clones, 65% to 90% of which are singletons. J is TRBJ1-1 and V is TRBV27; D is uncertain. Sequencing used peripheral blood. This TCR came from a man between 45 and 60 years old with acute or convalescent COVID-19. In DNA, the CDR3 is TGTGCCAGCAGCCAAATTGAGAGCACTGAAGCTTTCTTT. Residues: CASSQIESTEAFF.